Below, 9 T cell receptor beta chains from the same sample are listed, as sequenced in a study of cytomegalovirus exposure and HLA in healthy donors. This PCR relied on a set of 60 Vbeta primers and 13 Jbeta primers. The table came from immunoSEQ multiplex PCR; TCRdb's copy has only in-frame clones and leaves some out. This table has around 99,000 clones, 65% to 85% appearing once. Sample: PBMCs. These TCRs come from a man aged 30 to 45 in good health and CMV-seronegative.

This sequence joins TRBV10-3 and TRBJ1-1; TRBD1 matches 8 bases. This CDR3 contains 15 residues. Germline CDR1 is ENHRY and CDR2 is SYGVKD. Trimming at V came to 6 bases and at J to 4 bases, leaving 10 bases not matched to a gene. In nucleotides, the CDR3 is TGTGCCATCAGGGCGGCAGGGGGCGTCGGCACTGAAGCTTTCTTT. Amino acid sequence: CAIRAAGGVGTEAFF.

This clone is a singleton in its sample. This chain connects TRBV9 to TRBJ1-2; D not certain. Germline V gene data show CDR1 as SGDLS and CDR2 as YYNGEE. Trimming removed 3 bases at V and 8 bases at J, with 11 bases between. The CDR3 runs 12 residues. The CDR3 protein is CASSGTDSGYTF. As DNA, the CDR3 is TGTGCCAGCAGCGGAACGGATAGCGGCTACACCTTC.

In this sample, this clone turned up a few times. J is TRBJ2-3 and V is TRBV5-4; 11 bases align to TRBD2. The CDR3 consists of 15 residues. Germline V gene data show CDR1 as SGHNT and CDR2 as YYREEE (reference sequence). V lost 2 bases, J lost 6 bases, and 5 bases stayed unmatched. The CDR3 DNA sequence: TGTGCCAGCAGCTTTAGCGGGGGGGGCCGGGATACGCAGTATTTT. Protein sequence: CASSFSGGGRDTQYF.

The rearrangement links TRBV27 to TRBJ2-1; 11 nucleotides match TRBD2. Germline CDR1 MNHEY, CDR2 SMNVEV (reference sequence). The CDR3 covers 15 residues. V lost 8 bases and J lost 4; bases outside the gene matches: 7. CDR3 protein: CASCYGTSGYNEQFF. In DNA, the CDR3 is TGTGCCAGCTGCTACGGGACTAGCGGATACAATGAGCAGTTCTTC.

This rearrangement joins TRBV6-5 to TRBJ1-5; 8 bases agree with TRBD1. Germline assignment: CDR1 MNHEY and CDR2 SVGAGI. V lost 5 bases, J lost 9 bases, and 9 bases stayed unmatched. The CDR3 covers 14 residues. The CDR3 coding sequence is TGTGCCAGCAGTCCCGGACAGGGATTATGGCCCCAGCATTTT. It encodes CASSPGQGLWPQHF.

The V call is TRBV9, the J call TRBJ2-1; TRBD2 matches at 11 bases. From germline, CDR1 is SGDLS and CDR2 YYNGEE. The length of the CDR3 is 16 residues. The trim removed 3 bases at V and 3 bases at J, leaving 5 bases unmatched. The DNA of the CDR3 is TGTGCCAGCAGCGGGAACGGGACTAGCGGCTACAATGAGCAGTTCTTC. This sequence encodes CASSGNGTSGYNEQFF.

The chain is built from TRBV30 and TRBJ2-1; 9 bases align to TRBD2. The CDR3 has 18 residues. Trimming removed 0 bases from V and 0 bases from J; junction bases left unmatched: 9. The V gene's germline CDR1 is GTSNPN and CDR2 SVGIG (reference sequence). The CDR3 DNA sequence: TGTGCCTGGAGTGTATCGGCTAGCGGGGTCTTCTCCTACAATGAGCAGTTCTTC. Its translation is CAWSVSASGVFSYNEQFF.

V is TRBV7-2 and J is TRBJ2-7; D is undetermined. The CDR3 has 13 residues. The V gene lost 5 bases and the J gene lost 0 bases, with 8 bases spanning the gap. Per germline, CDR1 SGHTA and CDR2 FQGNSA. The CDR3 reads CASSPPGSYEQYF. The CDR3 DNA is TGTGCCAGCAGCCCCCCCGGCTCCTACGAGCAGTACTTC.

The V and J genes are TRBV13 and TRBJ2-7; the D gene is possibly TRBD1 (6 bases). The CDR3 has 14 amino acids. The germline CDR1 and CDR2 sequences are PRHDT and FYEKMQ (reference sequence). With 4 bases removed from V and 7 bases from J, the gap between germline ends came to 17 bases. DNA of the CDR3: TGTGCCAGCAGCTCTCTTTCCAGGGGATGGGAGCAGTACTTC. Encoded protein: CASSSLSRGWEQYF.